This T cell receptor (beta chain) came from a study of human T cells and chemical hapten exposure. Noted time point: patch test 1, 2 weeks after DPC sensitization. Stated treatment: therapeutic diphenylcyclopropenone sensitization with weekly scalp DPC. A single record per CDR3 protein comes from TCRdb applying MiXCR to the RACE reads. This table has more than 90,000 distinct CDR3 sequences, 10% appearing once. This clonotype was detected many times. This TCR was recovered from a man in his forties or fifties with alopecia areata. Some clones in this sample may be carry-over from other donors' samples. The sequencing used whole blood, collected in connection with sensitization to the hapten diphenylcyclopropenone (DPC).

CDR3 residues: CASSGGTGGNAEAFF. The CDR3 coding sequence is TGCGCCAGCAGCGGAGGGACAGGGGGCAACGCTGAAGCTTTCTTT. V and J are TRBV5-1 and TRBJ1-1; 12 bases match TRBD1. V gave up 4 bases and J gave up 6 bases; unmatched junction bases: 7. The CDR3 consists of 15 residues. The germline gives CDR1 SGHRS, CDR2 YFSETQ.